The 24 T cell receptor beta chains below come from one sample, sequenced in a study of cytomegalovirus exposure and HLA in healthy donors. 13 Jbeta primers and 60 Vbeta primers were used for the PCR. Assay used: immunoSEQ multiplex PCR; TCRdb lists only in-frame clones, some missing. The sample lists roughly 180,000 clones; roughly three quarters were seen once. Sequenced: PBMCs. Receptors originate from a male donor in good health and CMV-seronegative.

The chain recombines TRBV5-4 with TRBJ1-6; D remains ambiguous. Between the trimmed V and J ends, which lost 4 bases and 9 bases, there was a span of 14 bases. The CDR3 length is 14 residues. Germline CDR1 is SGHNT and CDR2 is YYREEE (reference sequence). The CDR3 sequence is CASSLGQYLSPLHF. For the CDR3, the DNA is TGTGCCAGCAGCCTGGGCCAGTATCTTTCACCCCTCCACTTT.

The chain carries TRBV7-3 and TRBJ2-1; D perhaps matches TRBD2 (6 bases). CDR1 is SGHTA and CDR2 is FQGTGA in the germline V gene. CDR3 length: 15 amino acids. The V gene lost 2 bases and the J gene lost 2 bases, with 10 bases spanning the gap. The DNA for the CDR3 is TGTGCCAGCAGCTTAGACGGGAGAACCTACAATGAGCAGTTCTTC. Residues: CASSLDGRTYNEQFF.

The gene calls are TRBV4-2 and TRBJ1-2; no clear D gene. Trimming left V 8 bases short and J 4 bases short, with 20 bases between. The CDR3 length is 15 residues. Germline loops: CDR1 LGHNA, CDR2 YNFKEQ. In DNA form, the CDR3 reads TGTGCCAGCTCGGTGGCGAGAGGGAGAGGCTATGGCTACACCTTC. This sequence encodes CASSVARGRGYGYTF.

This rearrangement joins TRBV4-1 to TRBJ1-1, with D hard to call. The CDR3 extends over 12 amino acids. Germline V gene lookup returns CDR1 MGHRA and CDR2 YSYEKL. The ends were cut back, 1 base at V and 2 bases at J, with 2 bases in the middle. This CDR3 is CASSQANTEAFF. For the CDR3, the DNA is TGCGCCAGCAGCCAAGCAAACACTGAAGCTTTCTTT.

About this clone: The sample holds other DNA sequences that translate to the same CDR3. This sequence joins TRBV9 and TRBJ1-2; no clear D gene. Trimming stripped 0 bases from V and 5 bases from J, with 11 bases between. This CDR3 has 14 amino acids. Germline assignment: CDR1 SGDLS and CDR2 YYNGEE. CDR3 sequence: CASSVGGGDYGYTF. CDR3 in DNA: TGTGCCAGCAGCGTAGGTGGTGGAGATTATGGCTACACCTTC.

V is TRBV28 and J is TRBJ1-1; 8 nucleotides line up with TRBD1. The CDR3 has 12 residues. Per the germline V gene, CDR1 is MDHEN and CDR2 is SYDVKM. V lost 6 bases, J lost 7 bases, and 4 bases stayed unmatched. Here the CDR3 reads CASSPGTGEAFF. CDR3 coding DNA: TGTGCCAGCAGCCCCGGGACAGGTGAAGCTTTCTTT.

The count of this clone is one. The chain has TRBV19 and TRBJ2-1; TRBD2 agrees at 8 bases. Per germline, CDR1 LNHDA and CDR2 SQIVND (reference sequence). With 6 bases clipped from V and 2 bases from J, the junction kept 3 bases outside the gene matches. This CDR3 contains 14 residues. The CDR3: CASRAGGPYNEQFF. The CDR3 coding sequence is TGTGCCAGTAGGGCGGGAGGTCCCTACAATGAGCAGTTCTTC.

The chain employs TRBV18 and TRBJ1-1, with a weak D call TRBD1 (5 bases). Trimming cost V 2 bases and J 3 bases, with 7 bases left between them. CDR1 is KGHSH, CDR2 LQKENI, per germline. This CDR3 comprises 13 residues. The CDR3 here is CASSPSRDTEAFF. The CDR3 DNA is TGTGCCAGCTCACCATCCAGGGACACTGAAGCTTTCTTT.

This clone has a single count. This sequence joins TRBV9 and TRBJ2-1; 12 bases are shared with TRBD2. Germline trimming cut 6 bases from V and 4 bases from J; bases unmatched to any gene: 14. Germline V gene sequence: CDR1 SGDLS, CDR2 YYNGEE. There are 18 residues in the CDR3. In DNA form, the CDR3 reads TGTGCCAGCACCGACCGACTAGCGGGAGCCGAAGGGTACAATGAGCAGTTCTTC. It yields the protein CASTDRLAGAEGYNEQFF.

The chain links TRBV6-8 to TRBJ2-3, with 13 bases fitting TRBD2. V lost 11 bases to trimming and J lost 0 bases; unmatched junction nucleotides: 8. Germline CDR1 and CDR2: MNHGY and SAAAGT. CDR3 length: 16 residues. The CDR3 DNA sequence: TGTGCCGGGCGGACTAGCGGGGGCCCCAGCACAGATACGCAGTATTTT. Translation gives CAGRTSGGPSTDTQYF.

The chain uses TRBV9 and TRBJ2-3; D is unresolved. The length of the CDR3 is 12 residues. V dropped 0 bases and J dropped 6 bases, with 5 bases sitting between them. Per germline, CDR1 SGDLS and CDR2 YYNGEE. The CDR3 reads CASSVDGDTQYF. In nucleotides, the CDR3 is TGTGCCAGCAGCGTAGATGGCGATACGCAGTATTTT.

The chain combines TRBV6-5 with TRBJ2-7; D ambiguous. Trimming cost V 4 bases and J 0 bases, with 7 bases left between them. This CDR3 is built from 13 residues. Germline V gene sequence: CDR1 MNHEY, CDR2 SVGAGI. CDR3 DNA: TGTGCCAGCAGTTCCCTAAGCTCCTACGAGCAGTACTTC. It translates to CASSSLSSYEQYF.

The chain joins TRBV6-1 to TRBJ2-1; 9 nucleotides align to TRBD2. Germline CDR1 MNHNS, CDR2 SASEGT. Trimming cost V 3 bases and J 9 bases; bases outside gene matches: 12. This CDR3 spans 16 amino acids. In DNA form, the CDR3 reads TGTGCCAGCAGTGACTTTCAGCGGGGGGCCCCCCCTGAGCAGTTCTTC. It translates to CASSDFQRGAPPEQFF.

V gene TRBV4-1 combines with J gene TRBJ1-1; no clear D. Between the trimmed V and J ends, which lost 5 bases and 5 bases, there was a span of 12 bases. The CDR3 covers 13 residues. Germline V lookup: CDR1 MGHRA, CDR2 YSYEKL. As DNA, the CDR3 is TGCGCCAGCAGCTACAGAGATAGTACTGAAGCTTTCTTT. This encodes CASSYRDSTEAFF.

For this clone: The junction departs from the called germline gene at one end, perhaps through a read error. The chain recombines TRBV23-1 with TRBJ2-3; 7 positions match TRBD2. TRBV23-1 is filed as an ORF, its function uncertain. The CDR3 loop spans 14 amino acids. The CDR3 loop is CASRTLADTDTQYF. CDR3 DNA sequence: TGCGCCAGCAGAACTCTAGCGGACACAGATACACAGTATTTT.

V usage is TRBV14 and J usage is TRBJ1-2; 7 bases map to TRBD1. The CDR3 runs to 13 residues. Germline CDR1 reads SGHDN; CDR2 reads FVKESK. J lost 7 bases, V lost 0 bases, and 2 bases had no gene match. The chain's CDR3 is CASSQDGTVGYTF. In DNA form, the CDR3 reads TGTGCCAGCAGCCAAGATGGGACAGTTGGCTACACCTTC. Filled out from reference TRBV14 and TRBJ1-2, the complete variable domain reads EAGVTQFPSHSVIEKGQTVTLRCDPISGHDNLYWYRRVMGKEIKFLLHFVKESKQDESGMPNNRFLAERTGGTYSTLKVQPAELEDSGVYFCASSQDGTVGYTFGSGTRLTVV.

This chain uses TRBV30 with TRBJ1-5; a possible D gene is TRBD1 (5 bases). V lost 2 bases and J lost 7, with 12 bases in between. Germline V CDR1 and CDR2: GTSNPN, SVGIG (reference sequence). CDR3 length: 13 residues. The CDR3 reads CAWSRQGRQPQHF. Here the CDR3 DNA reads TGTGCCTGGAGTCGTCAGGGTAGACAGCCCCAGCATTTT.

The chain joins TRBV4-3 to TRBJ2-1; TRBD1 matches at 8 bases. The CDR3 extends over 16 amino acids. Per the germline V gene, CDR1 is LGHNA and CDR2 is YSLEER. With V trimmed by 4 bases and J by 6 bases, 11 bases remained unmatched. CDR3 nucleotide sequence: TGCGCCAGCAGCCCCCAGGGGGCCGGGGAGGCCAATGAGCAGTTCTTC. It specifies CASSPQGAGEANEQFF.

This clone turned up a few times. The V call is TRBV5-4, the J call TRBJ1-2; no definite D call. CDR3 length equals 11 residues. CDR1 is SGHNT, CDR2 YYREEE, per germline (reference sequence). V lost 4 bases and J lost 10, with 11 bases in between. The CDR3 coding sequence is TGTGCCAGCAGCGATGGGAGGGACTACACCTTC. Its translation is CASSDGRDYTF.

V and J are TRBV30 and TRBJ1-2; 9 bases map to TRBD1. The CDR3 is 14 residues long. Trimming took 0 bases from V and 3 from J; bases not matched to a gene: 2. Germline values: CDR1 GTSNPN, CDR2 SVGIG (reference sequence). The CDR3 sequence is CAWSVGTGYYGYTF. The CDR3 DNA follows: TGTGCCTGGAGTGTAGGGACAGGGTACTATGGCTACACCTTC.

CDR3 sequence reads: CASSQGQGNEKLFF. CDR3 coding DNA: TGTGCCAGCAGCCAGGGACAGGGTAATGAAAAACTGTTTTTT. J is TRBJ1-4 and V is TRBV7-9, with 9 bases aligning to TRBD1. This CDR3 spans 14 amino acids. The J segment lost 4 bases and the V segment lost 5 bases, leaving 2 bases of the junction unmatched. Germline loops: CDR1 SEHNR, CDR2 FQNEAQ (reference sequence).

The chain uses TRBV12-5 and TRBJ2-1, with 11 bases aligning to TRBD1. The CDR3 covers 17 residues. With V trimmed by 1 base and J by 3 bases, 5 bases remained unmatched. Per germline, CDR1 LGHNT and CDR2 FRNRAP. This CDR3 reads CASGLAPGTGGYNEQFF. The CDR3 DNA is TGTGCTAGTGGTTTGGCCCCCGGGACAGGGGGCTACAATGAGCAGTTCTTC.

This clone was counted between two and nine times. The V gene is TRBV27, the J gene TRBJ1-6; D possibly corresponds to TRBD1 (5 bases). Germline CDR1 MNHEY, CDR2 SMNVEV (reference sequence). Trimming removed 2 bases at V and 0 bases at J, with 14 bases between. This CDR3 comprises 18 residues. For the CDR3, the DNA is TGTGCCAGCAGTTTAGCGGCAGGGCTCAGCTCCTATAATTCACCCCTCCACTTT. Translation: CASSLAAGLSSYNSPLHF.

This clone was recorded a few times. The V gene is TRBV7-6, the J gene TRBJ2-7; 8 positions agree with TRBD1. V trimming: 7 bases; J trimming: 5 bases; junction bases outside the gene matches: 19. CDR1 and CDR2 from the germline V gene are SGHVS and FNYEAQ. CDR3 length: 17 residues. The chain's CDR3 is CASTPTGGTGATHEQYF. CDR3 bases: TGTGCCAGCACTCCAACTGGGGGGACAGGCGCAACCCACGAGCAGTACTTC.